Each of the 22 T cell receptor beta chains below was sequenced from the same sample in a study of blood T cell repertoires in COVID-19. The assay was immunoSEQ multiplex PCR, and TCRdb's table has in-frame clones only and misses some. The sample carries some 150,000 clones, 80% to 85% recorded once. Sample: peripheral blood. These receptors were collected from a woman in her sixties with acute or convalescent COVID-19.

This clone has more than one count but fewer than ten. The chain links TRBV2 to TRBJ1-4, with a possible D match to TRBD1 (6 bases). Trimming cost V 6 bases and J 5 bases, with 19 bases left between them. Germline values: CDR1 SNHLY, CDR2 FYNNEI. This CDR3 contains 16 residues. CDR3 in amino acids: CASRYREGRFNEKLFF. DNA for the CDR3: TGTGCCAGCAGGTACAGGGAAGGTCGGTTCAATGAAAAACTGTTTTTT.

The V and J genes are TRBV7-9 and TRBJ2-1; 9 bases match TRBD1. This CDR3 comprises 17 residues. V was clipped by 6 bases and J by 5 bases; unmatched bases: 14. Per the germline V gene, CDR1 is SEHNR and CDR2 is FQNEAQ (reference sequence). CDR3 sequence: CASREWGPDRGNNEQFF. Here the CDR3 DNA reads TGTGCCAGCAGGGAGTGGGGTCCGGACAGGGGTAACAATGAGCAGTTCTTC.

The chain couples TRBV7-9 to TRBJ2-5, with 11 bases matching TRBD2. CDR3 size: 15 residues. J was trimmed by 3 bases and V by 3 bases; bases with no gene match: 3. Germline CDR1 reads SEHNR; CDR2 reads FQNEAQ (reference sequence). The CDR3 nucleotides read TGTGCCAGCAGCTTCCCGACTAGCGGGGAAGAGACCCAGTACTTC. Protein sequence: CASSFPTSGEETQYF.

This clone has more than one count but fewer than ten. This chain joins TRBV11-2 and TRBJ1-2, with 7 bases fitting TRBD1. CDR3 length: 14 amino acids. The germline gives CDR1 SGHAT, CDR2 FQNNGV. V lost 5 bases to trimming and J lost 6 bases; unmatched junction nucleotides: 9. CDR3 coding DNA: TGTGCCAGCAGCCCAGGGGGAGAGGGCGATGGCTACACCTTC. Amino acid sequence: CASSPGGEGDGYTF. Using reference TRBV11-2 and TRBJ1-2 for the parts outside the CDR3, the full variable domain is EAGVAQSPRYKIIEKRQSVAFWCNPISGHATLYWYQQILGQGPKLLIQFQNNGVVDDSQLPKDRFSAERLKGVDSTLKIQPAKLEDSAVYLCASSPGGEGDGYTFGSGTRLTVV.

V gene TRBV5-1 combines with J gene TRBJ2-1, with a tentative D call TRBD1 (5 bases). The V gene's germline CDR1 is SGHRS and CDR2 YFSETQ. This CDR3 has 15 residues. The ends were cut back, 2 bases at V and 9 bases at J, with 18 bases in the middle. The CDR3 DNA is TGCGCCAGCAGCTTCGACAGCGTTTCTGTTGGTGAGCAGTTCTTC. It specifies CASSFDSVSVGEQFF.

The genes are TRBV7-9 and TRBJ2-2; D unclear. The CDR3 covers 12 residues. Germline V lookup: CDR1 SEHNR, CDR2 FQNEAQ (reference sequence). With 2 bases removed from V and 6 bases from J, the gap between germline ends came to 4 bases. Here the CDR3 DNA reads TGTGCCAGCAGCTTATTCGCCGGGGAGCTGTTTTTT. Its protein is CASSLFAGELFF.

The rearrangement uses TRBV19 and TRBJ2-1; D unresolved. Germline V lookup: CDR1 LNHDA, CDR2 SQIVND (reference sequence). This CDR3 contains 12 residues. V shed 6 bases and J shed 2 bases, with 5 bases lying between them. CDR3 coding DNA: TGTGCCAGTAGCACAGCCTACAATGAGCAGTTCTTC. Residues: CASSTAYNEQFF.

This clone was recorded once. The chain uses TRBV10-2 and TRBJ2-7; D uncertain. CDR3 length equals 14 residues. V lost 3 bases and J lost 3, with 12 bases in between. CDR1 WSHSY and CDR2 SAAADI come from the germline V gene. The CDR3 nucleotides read TGCGCCAGCAGTGAAGCGCTATACCTCTACGAGCAGTACTTC. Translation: CASSEALYLYEQYF.

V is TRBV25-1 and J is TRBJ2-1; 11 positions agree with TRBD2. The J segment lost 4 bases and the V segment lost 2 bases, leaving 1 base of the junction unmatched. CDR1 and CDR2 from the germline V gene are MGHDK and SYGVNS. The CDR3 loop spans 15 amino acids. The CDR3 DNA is TGTGCCAGCAGTGAACTAGCGGGGGGATACAATGAGCAGTTCTTC. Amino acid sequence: CASSELAGGYNEQFF.

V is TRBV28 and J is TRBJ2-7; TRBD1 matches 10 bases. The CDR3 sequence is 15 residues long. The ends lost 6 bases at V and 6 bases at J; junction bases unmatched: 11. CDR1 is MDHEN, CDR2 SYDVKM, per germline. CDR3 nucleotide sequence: TGTGCCAGCAGAAACTCGGGACAGGGGACCCTCGAGCAGTACTTC. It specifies CASRNSGQGTLEQYF.

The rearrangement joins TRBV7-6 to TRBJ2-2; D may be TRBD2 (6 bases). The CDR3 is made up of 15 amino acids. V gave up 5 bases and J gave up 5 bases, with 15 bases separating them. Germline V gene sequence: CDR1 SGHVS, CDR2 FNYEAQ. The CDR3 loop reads CASSPIAERTGELFF. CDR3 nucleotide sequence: TGTGCCAGCAGCCCGATAGCGGAACGTACCGGGGAGCTGTTTTTT.

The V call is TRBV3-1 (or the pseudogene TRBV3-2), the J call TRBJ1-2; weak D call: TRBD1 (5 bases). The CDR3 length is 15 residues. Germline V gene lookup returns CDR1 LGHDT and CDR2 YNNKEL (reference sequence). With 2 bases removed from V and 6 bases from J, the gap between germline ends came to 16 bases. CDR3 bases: TGTGCCAGCAGCCAACCCAACCCGACAGAGAATGGCTACACCTTC. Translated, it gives CASSQPNPTENGYTF.

The CDR3: CATSRVAGGDEQFF. The CDR3 bases are TGTGCCACCTCCCGGGTAGCGGGAGGTGATGAGCAGTTCTTC. The J gene is TRBJ2-1, the V gene TRBV27; 10 nucleotides agree with TRBD2. CDR3 length equals 14 residues. Trimming removed 10 bases from V and 8 bases from J; junction bases left unmatched: 11. The germline V gene has CDR1 MNHEY and CDR2 SMNVEV (reference sequence).

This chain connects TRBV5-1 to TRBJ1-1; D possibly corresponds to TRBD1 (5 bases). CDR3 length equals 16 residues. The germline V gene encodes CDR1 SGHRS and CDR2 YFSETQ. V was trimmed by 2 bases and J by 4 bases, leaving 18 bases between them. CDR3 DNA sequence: TGCGCCAGCAGCTTTGCAGGGTCCACCGGGGGCACTGAAGCTTTCTTT. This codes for CASSFAGSTGGTEAFF.

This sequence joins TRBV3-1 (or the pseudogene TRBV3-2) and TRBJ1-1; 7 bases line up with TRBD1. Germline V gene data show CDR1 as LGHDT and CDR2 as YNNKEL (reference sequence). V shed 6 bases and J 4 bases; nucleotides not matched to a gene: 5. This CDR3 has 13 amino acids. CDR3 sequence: CASRRQGGTEAFF. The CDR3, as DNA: TGTGCCAGCAGGAGACAGGGTGGCACTGAAGCTTTCTTT.

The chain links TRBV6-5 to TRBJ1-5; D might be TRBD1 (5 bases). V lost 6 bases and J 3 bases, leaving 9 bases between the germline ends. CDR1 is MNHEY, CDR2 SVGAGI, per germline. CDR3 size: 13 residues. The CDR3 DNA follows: TGTGCCAGCAGCCAGGACAACAATCAGCCCCAGCATTTT. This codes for CASSQDNNQPQHF.

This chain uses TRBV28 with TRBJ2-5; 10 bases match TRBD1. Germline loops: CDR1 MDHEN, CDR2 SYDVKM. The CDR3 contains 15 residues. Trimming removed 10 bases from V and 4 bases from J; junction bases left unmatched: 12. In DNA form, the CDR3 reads TGTGCCACAGGAGGGGGGGACAGGGGTCGAGAGACCCAGTACTTC. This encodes CATGGGDRGRETQYF.

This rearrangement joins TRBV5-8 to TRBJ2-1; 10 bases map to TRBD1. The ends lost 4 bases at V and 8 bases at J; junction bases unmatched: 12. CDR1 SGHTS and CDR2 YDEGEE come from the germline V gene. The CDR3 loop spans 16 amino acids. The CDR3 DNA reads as TGTGCCAGCAGCGAGGCCGGGACAGGGGCGCAATATGAGCAGTTCTTC. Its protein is CASSEAGTGAQYEQFF. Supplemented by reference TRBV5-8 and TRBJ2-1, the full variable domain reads EAGVTQSPTHLIKTRGQQATLRCSPISGHTSVYWYQQALGLGLQFLLWYDEGEERNRGNFPPRFSGRQFPNYSSELNVNALELEDSALYLCASSEAGTGAQYEQFFGPGTRLTVL.

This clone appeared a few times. In DNA form, the CDR3 reads TGTGCCAGCAGCGGACAGGGGGCTGGAAACACCATATATTTT. Its protein is CASSGQGAGNTIYF. The rearrangement uses TRBV9 and TRBJ1-3; 9 bases agree with TRBD1. V was pared by 3 bases and J by 2 bases, with 0 bases of the junction left unmatched. Germline CDR1 is SGDLS and CDR2 is YYNGEE. CDR3 length: 14 residues.

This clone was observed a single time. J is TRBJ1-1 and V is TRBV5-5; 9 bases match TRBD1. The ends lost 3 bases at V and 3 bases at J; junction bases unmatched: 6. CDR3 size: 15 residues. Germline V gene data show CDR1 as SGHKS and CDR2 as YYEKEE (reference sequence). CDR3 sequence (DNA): TGTGCCAGCAGCTCCACCCGGGACAGGGACACTGAAGCTTTCTTT. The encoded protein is CASSSTRDRDTEAFF.

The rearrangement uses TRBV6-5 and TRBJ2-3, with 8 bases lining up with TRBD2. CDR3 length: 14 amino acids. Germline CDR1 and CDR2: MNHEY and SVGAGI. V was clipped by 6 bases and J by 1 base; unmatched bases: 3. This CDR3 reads CASRAGVGTDTQYF. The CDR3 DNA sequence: TGTGCCAGCAGAGCGGGAGTGGGCACAGATACGCAGTATTTT.

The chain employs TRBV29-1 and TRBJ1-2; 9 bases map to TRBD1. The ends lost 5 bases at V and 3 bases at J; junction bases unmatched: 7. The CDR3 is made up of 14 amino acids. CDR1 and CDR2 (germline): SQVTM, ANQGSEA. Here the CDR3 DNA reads TGCAGCGTTACCCCGGGACAGGGTGACTATGGCTACACCTTC. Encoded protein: CSVTPGQGDYGYTF. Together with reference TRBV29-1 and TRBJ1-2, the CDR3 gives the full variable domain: SAVISQKPSRDICQRGTSLTIQCQVDSQVTMMFWYRQQPGQSLTLIATANQGSEATYESGFVIDKFPISRPNLTFSTLTVSNMSPEDSSIYLCSVTPGQGDYGYTFGSGTRLTVV.